Below are 17 T cell receptor beta chains sequenced from a single sample in a study of post-analysis software for immune sequencing data. The study's findings and limits: TRBV5-6, TRBV5-1 and TRBV20-1 were among a handful of TRBV segments more frequent in patients than controls.

What these receptors recognize is not known. The library was made from cDNA and included unique molecular identifiers. From the PCR reads, TCRdb called clonotypes with MiXCR, one entry per CDR3 protein. The sample includes roughly 870,000 distinct CDR3 sequences, approximately 53% of them seen just once. What was sequenced was blood. These receptors were taken from a girl under 18 with multiple sclerosis.

The genes are TRBV9 and TRBJ2-7, with 7 bases aligning to TRBD1. CDR3 size: 15 residues. Per germline, CDR1 SGDLS and CDR2 YYNGEE. The V and J ends lost 4 bases and 1 base, in that order; junction bases with no gene match: 8. CDR3 coding DNA: TGTGCCAGCAGCTTACAGACAGGGCCTTCCTACGAGCAGTACTTC. Translating gives CASSLQTGPSYEQYF. Drawing the rest from reference TRBV9 and TRBJ2-7, the complete variable domain is DSGVTQTPKHLITATGQRVTLRCSPRSGDLSVYWYQQSLDQGLQFLIQYYNGEERAKGNILERFSAQQFPDLHSELNLSSLELGDSALYFCASSLQTGPSYEQYFGPGTRLTVT.

The rearrangement joins TRBV12-3 or TRBV12-4 to TRBJ2-1; 7 nucleotides agree with TRBD1. V dropped 0 bases and J dropped 8; count of bases not matched to a gene: 13. CDR3 length: 17 amino acids. The CDR3 here is CASSLAGSRGSYYEQFF. The CDR3 coding sequence is TGTGCCAGCAGTTTAGCTGGAAGCAGGGGGAGTTATTATGAGCAGTTCTTC.

The chain is built from TRBV5-1 and TRBJ2-7; 8 positions agree with TRBD1. Germline V lookup: CDR1 SGHRS, CDR2 YFSETQ. The J segment lost 6 bases and the V segment lost 5 bases, leaving 7 bases of the junction unmatched. The CDR3 length is 13 residues. CDR3 sequence reads: CASRTGELFEQYF. The CDR3 nucleotides are TGCGCCAGCAGGACAGGGGAGCTTTTCGAGCAGTACTTC.

Comment on this clonotype: The CDR3 carries no conserved terminal phenylalanine or tryptophan, so it likely arises from a read error. V gene TRBV20-1 combines with J gene TRBJ2-7, with D tentatively TRBD2 (6 bases). Per the germline V gene, CDR1 is DFQATT and CDR2 is SNEGSKA (reference sequence). This CDR3 has 14 residues. Trimming took off 0 bases at V and 2 bases at J, with 11 bases between the two ends. The CDR3 DNA is TGCAGTGCTAGAGATGGCGGGAATGCCTACGAGCAGTACCTC. Protein sequence: CSARDGGNAYEQYL.

This clonotype showed up just a few times. The chain employs TRBV5-1 and TRBJ2-1; D unresolved. Per germline, CDR1 SGHRS and CDR2 YFSETQ. V was pared by 2 bases and J by 9 bases, with 6 bases between. This CDR3 is 11 amino acids long. CDR3: CASSFFGEQFF. The CDR3 DNA is TGCGCCAGCAGCTTTTTTGGTGAGCAGTTCTTC. Variable domain in full (rest from reference TRBV5-1 and TRBJ2-1): KAGVTQTPRYLIKTRGQQVTLSCSPISGHRSVSWYQQTPGQGLQFLFEYFSETQRNKGNFPGRFSGRQFSNSRSEMNVSTLELGDSALYLCASSFFGEQFFGPGTRLTVL.

The chain links TRBV6-5 to TRBJ1-1; tentative D call: TRBD1 (6 bases). The CDR3 is made up of 16 amino acids. From germline, CDR1 is MNHEY and CDR2 SVGAGI. V gave up 2 bases and J gave up 1 base, with 14 bases separating them. The CDR3 DNA reads TGTGCCAGCAGTTACAGGCGTTCCAGGGGGAACACTGAAGCTTTCTTT. Protein product: CASSYRRSRGNTEAFF.

Worth noting for this clonotype: An end of the junction differs from the germline gene, which may be a read error. The chain carries TRBV3-1 and TRBJ2-5; tentative D call: TRBD2 (6 bases). The CDR3 has 15 amino acids. Germline CDR1 is LGHDT and CDR2 is YNNKEL (reference sequence). CDR3 coding DNA: TGTGCCAACAGCCACGGAGGGGTCCTCCAAGAGACCCAGTACTTC. This gives the protein CANSHGGVLQETQYF.

This clonotype occurred a few times. The gene calls are TRBV10-3 and TRBJ2-7; possibly TRBD2 for D (5 bases). The CDR3 runs to 14 residues. V dropped 3 bases and J dropped 0 bases, with 9 bases sitting between them. CDR1 and CDR2 (germline): ENHRY, SYGVKD. The CDR3 spells CAISERRSSYEQYF. The CDR3 nucleotides read TGTGCCATCAGTGAACGGAGGAGCTCCTACGAGCAGTACTTC.

The table lists this clonotype with many counts. This chain links TRBV29-1 with TRBJ2-3; 11 bases map to TRBD1. J gave up 6 bases and V 7 bases, and 6 bases lay outside the gene matches. Germline V CDR1 and CDR2: SQVTM, ANQGSEA. The CDR3 covers 13 residues. The CDR3 here is CSAAGQGGDTQYF. In nucleotides, the CDR3 is TGCAGCGCCGCGGGACAGGGGGGGGATACGCAGTATTTT.

The V call is TRBV20-1, the J call TRBJ2-7; 11 bases match TRBD2. V lost 6 bases and J lost 1; bases outside the gene matches: 11. CDR3 length: 16 residues. The germline gives CDR1 DFQATT, CDR2 SNEGSKA (reference sequence). CDR3 loop: CSAQALAGASSYEQYF. The CDR3 DNA is TGCAGTGCCCAGGCACTAGCGGGAGCTAGTTCCTACGAGCAGTACTTC.

This clonotype was picked up a small number of times. J is TRBJ2-7 and V is TRBV10-1; the match to TRBD2 covers 14 bases. Germline CDR1 and CDR2: WNHNN and SYGVQD (reference sequence). The CDR3 length is 15 residues. V lost 0 bases, J lost 10 bases, and 5 bases stayed unmatched. CDR3 residues: CASSESGTSGSPQYF. CDR3 bases: TGCGCCAGCAGTGAGTCGGGGACTAGCGGGAGCCCCCAGTACTTC.

The chain employs TRBV11-2 and TRBJ1-2; D remains ambiguous. The CDR3 runs to 15 residues. Germline-derived CDR1 and CDR2 are SGHAT and FQNNGV. V lost 5 bases and J lost 8, with 21 bases in between. The CDR3, as DNA: TGTGCCAGCAGCCCCGTCAACACCGAGGGTACGGGCTACACCTTC. It codes for CASSPVNTEGTGYTF.

The chain carries TRBV5-1 and TRBJ2-5; 7 nucleotides line up with TRBD2. CDR1 is SGHRS and CDR2 is YFSETQ in the germline V gene. The CDR3 is 13 amino acids. V shed 4 bases, J shed 4 bases, and the junction held 4 bases outside the gene matches. The CDR3 region has the DNA TGCGCCAGCAGCATTCCGGGAGGAGAGACCCAGTACTTC. This codes for CASSIPGGETQYF. The entire variable domain, with the rest obtained from reference TRBV5-1 and TRBJ2-5, is as follows: KAGVTQTPRYLIKTRGQQVTLSCSPISGHRSVSWYQQTPGQGLQFLFEYFSETQRNKGNFPGRFSGRQFSNSRSEMNVSTLELGDSALYLCASSIPGGETQYFGPGTRLLVL.

The chain combines TRBV6-6 with TRBJ2-5, with 8 bases identical to TRBD1. The germline V gene has CDR1 MNHNY and CDR2 SVGAGI (reference sequence). Germline trimming cut 10 bases from V and 0 bases from J; bases unmatched to any gene: 7. CDR3 size: 14 residues. Here the CDR3 DNA reads TGTGCCACCTGGACAGGGTATCACCAAGAGACCCAGTACTTC. It specifies CATWTGYHQETQYF.

The chain links TRBV7-3 to TRBJ2-1, with TRBD1 as a possible D gene (5 bases). The CDR3 is made up of 14 amino acids. In germline, CDR1 is SGHTA, CDR2 FQGTGA. The germline V and J ends were trimmed by 1 base and 7 bases, with 11 bases remaining between them. CDR3 bases: TGTGCCAGCAGCTTAAACAGGCTGGGTAATGAGCAGTTCTTC. This codes for CASSLNRLGNEQFF.

The V and J genes are TRBV11-2 and TRBJ2-1; 9 bases map to TRBD2. The ends lost 5 bases at V and 1 base at J; junction bases unmatched: 6. CDR1 is SGHAT and CDR2 is FQNNGV in the germline V gene. The CDR3 contains 16 residues. This CDR3 is CASSQLAGGSYNEQFF. CDR3 bases: TGTGCCAGCAGCCAACTTGCGGGGGGGTCCTACAATGAGCAGTTCTTC.

This sequence joins TRBV2 and TRBJ2-5, with 8 bases matching TRBD1. The J call may not be correct, given that the DNA end is closer to TRBJ2-7. The CDR3 extends over 12 amino acids. CDR1 SNHLY and CDR2 FYNNEI come from the germline V gene. The CDR3 protein is CASERQGIEQYF. CDR3 in DNA: TGTGCCAGCGAGAGACAGGGGATCGAGCAGTACTTC.